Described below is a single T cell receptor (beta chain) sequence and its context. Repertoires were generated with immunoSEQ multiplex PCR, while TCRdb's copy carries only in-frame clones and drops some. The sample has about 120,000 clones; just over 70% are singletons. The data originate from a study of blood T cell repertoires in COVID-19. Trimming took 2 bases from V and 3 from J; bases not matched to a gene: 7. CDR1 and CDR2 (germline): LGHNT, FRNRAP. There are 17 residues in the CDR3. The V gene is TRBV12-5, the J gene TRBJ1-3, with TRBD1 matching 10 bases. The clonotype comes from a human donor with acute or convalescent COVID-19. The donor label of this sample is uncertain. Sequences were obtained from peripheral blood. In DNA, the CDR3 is TGTGCTAGTGGTTTGTGGACAGGGGGTACTCTTGGAAACACCATATATTTT. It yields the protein CASGLWTGGTLGNTIYF.